This entry concerns a single T cell receptor beta chain. This entry is derived from a study of T cell responses to AZD1222 COVID-19 vaccine. The method was immunoSEQ multiplex PCR; TCRdb's version includes in-frame clones alone and lacks a portion of them. Of about 190,000 clones in the sample, about 90% are singletons; the top ten hold 2.5% to 3%. CDR1 and CDR2 from the germline V gene are SGHVS and FQNEAQ. The CDR3 is 15 amino acids. The V and J ends lost 5 bases and 2 bases respectively, with 15 bases between them. The receptor comes from an adult in good health. Sequenced here: peripheral blood, sampled on day 0 of MenACWY control vaccination. The rearrangement joins TRBV7-8 to TRBJ1-1; D might be TRBD1 (6 bases). The CDR3 nucleotides are TGTGCCAGCAGCCCTAGGGGGGTCTTAAACACTGAAGCTTTCTTT. Protein: CASSPRGVLNTEAFF.